The rows below give T cell receptor beta chains drawn from one sample of a study of chemoradiotherapy in HPV16-positive cancers. Data came from immunoSEQ multiplex PCR; TCRdb stores just in-frame clones and leaves some out. The table includes fewer than 25,000 clones, about 90% detected once. The specimen comprised blood, sampled from a patient who underwent chemoradiotherapy. The receptors stem from a human donor with HPV-associated anogenital cancer. Both conserved end residues are part of each CDR3. The D gene is left open where the match is weak. Size values are once, few and many counts, or a class for expanded clones, and some rows have none.

>TRBV19|NA|TRBJ1-6|NA
CASSIGRVDSPLHF
TGTGCCAGTAGTATAGGCAGGGTTGATTCACCCCTCCACTTT
>TRBV19|TRBD1|TRBJ1-1|once
CASSIFLRARLGGRDRENTEAFF
TGTGCCAGTAGTATATTCCTCCGCGCGCGACTTGGTGGCCGGGACAGGGAGAACACTGAAGCTTTCTTT
>TRBV25-1|NA|TRBJ1-4|NA
CASSLGNRGHATNEKLFF
TGTGCCAGCAGTTTGGGGAACAGAGGTCATGCAACTAATGAAAAACTGTTTTTT
>TRBV6-6|TRBD1|TRBJ1-4|once
CASSYFNRGTNEKLFF
TGTGCCAGCAGTTACTTTAACAGGGGGACTAATGAAAAACTGTTTTTT
>TRBV18|NA|TRBJ2-2|NA
CASSLDQGTGELFF
TGTGCCAGCTCACTCGACCAGGGCACCGGGGAGCTGTTTTTT
>TRBV25-1|TRBD1|TRBJ2-1|few
CASSTTGGRRNEQFF
TGTGCCAGCAGCACTACAGGGGGCCGTAGGAATGAGCAGTTCTTC
>TRBV5-6|NA|TRBJ2-1|NA
CASSSLYNEQFF
TGTGCCAGCAGCTCTCTTTACAATGAGCAGTTCTTC
>TRBV2|TRBD1|TRBJ2-5|NA
CASSADRGQETQYF
TGTGCCAGCAGTGCCGACAGGGGCCAAGAGACCCAGTACTTC
>TRBV10-3|NA|TRBJ1-4|NA
CAISESNSVEKLFF
TGTGCCATCAGTGAGTCCAACAGCGTCGAAAAACTGTTTTTT
>TRBV2|NA|TRBJ1-2|NA
CASSAEDSTLTGYTF
TGTGCCAGCAGTGCTGAGGACAGTACCCTAACAGGCTACACCTTC
>TRBV2|NA|TRBJ1-2|NA
CASRDGQTPSRGYTF
TGTGCCAGCAGAGATGGACAGACTCCCTCGAGGGGCTACACCTTC
>TRBV5-1|NA|TRBJ1-1|NA
CASSDEDPNTEAFF
TGCGCCAGCAGCGACGAGGACCCGAACACTGAAGCTTTCTTT
>TRBV5-1|NA|TRBJ1-1|NA
CASSYGGTNTEAFF
TGCGCCAGCAGCTACGGGGGCACGAACACTGAAGCTTTCTTT
>TRBV7-6|TRBD2|TRBJ2-5|NA
CASSARTSGGGETQYF
TGTGCCAGCAGCGCGCGGACTAGCGGGGGGGGAGAGACCCAGTACTTC
>TRBV28|NA|TRBJ1-2|NA
CASSLSRAPYGYTF
TGTGCCAGCAGTTTGAGCAGGGCCCCGTATGGCTACACCTTC